This TCR beta chain is drawn from a study of shared clonotypes between healthy human individuals. Measured with immunoSEQ multiplex PCR; TCRdb has only the in-frame clones, and not every one. The sample includes about 490,000 clones, about three quarters of them seen just once. The germline V gene encodes CDR1 SGHNT and CDR2 YYREEE (reference sequence). The CDR3 is 14 residues long. Trimming took off 0 bases at V and 3 bases at J, with 8 bases between the two ends. Sequencing used PBMCs. V gene TRBV5-4 combines with J gene TRBJ2-3; D remains unclear. The TCR sequence derives from a middle-aged woman in good health. Some clones in this sample may be carry-over from other donors' samples. The CDR3 region has the DNA TGTGCCAGCAGCTTGGCCGGTATTACAGATACGCAGTATTTT. Protein sequence: CASSLAGITDTQYF.